This TCR beta chain is from a study of cytomegalovirus exposure and HLA in healthy donors. Study-wide results and limits: About 87% or about 30% of the time was how often most TCR beta V segments were productive, according to an earlier analysis. On later analysis, the bulk of CMV-associated TCR beta chains appeared to be HLA-restricted. The study flagged some 170 TCR beta chains as cytomegalovirus-associated. A missense DCLRE1C variant was associated with V- and J-gene trimming of TCR beta chains in a later analysis, and an independent cohort replicated the association.

V shed 3 bases and J shed 2 bases, with 8 bases lying between them. This CDR3 comprises 14 residues. Germline loops: CDR1 MNHEY, CDR2 SVGAGI. In the PCR, 60 Vbeta and 13 Jbeta primers were used. Sequenced by immunoSEQ multiplex PCR; TCRdb stores in-frame clones only, minus some. The sample has about 170,000 clones, around 80% seen once. Of note for this clone: Its antigen is unidentified.

The sample consisted of PBMCs. The clonotype originates from a woman aged 50 to 60 in good health and CMV-seropositive. J is TRBJ2-1 and V is TRBV6-5, with D unclear. CDR3 DNA sequence: TGTGCCAGCAGTTATGGAGTAGCCTACAATGAGCAGTTCTTC. Protein product: CASSYGVAYNEQFF.